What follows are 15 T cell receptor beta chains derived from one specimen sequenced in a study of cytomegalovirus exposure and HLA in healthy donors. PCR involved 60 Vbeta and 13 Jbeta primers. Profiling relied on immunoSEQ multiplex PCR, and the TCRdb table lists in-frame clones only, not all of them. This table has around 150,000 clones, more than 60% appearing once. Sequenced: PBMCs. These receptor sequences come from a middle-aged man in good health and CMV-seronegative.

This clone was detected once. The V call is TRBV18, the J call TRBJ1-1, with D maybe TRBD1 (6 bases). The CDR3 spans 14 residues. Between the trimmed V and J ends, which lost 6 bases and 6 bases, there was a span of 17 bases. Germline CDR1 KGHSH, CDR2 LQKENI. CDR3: CASSPQGSGAEAFF. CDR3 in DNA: TGTGCCAGCTCCCCCCAGGGGAGTGGCGCTGAAGCTTTCTTT.

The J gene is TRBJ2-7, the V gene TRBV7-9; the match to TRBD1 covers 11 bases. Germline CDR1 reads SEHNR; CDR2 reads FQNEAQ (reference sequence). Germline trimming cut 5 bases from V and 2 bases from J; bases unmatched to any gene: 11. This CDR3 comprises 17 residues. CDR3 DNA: TGTGCCAGCAGCCGGACAGGGGGCGGGTCCCGAACCTACGAGCAGTACTTC. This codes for CASSRTGGGSRTYEQYF.

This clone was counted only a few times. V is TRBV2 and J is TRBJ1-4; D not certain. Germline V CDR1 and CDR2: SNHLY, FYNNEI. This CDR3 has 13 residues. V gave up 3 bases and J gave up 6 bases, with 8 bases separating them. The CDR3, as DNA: TGTGCCAGCAGTGAGGGGAGAGATGAAAAACTGTTTTTT. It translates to CASSEGRDEKLFF.

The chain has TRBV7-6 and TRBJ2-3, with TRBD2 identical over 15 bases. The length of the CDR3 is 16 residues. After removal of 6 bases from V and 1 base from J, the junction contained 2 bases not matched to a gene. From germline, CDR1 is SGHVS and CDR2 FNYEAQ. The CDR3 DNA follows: TGTGCCAGCAGGAGGACTAGCGGGGGGGGCACAGATACGCAGTATTTT. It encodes CASRRTSGGGTDTQYF.

The CDR3 sequence is CASSLDRGYGYTF. In nucleotides, the CDR3 is TGTGCCAGCAGTCTAGACAGGGGGTATGGCTACACCTTC. The chain couples TRBV6-5 to TRBJ1-2; 9 bases map to TRBD1. CDR1 and CDR2 (germline): MNHEY, SVGAGI. J lost 5 bases, V lost 5 bases, and 3 bases had no gene match. The CDR3 contains 13 residues.

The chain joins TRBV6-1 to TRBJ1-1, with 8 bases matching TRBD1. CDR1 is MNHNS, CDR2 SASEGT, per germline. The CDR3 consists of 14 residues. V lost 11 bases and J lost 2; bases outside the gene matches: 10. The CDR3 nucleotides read TGTGCCGAGGACAGGGTTTGGGTAAACACTGAAGCTTTCTTT. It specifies CAEDRVWVNTEAFF.

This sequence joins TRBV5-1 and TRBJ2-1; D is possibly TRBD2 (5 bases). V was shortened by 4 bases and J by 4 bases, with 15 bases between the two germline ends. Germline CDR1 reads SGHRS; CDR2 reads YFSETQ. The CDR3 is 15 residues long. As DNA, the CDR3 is TGCGCCAGCAGCCTAGGACTGGTTTCTTACAATGAGCAGTTCTTC. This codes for CASSLGLVSYNEQFF.

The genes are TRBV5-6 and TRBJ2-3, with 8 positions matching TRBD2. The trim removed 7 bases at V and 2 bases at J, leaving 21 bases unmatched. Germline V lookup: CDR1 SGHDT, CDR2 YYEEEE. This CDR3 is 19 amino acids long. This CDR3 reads CASATLRGLAGDLTDTQYF. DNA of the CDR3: TGTGCCAGCGCCACCCTACGGGGCCTAGCGGGTGACCTCACAGATACGCAGTATTTT. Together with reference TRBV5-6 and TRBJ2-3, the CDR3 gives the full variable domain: DAGVTQSPTHLIKTRGQQVTLRCSPKSGHDTVSWYQQALGQGPQFIFQYYEEEERQRGNFPDRFSGHQFPNYSSELNVNALLLGDSALYLCASATLRGLAGDLTDTQYFGPGTRLTVL.

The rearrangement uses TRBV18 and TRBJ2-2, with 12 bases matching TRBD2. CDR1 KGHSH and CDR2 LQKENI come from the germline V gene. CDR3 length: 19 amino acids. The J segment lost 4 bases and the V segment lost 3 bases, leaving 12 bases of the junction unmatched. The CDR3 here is CASSPARRLAGGSTGELFF. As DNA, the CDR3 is TGTGCCAGCTCACCCGCCCGGAGGCTAGCGGGGGGGAGCACCGGGGAGCTGTTTTTT.

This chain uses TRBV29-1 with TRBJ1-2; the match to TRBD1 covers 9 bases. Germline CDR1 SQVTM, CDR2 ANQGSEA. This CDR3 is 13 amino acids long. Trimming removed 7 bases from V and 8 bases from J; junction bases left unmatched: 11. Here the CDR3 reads CSAANGDRDGYTF. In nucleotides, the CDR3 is TGCAGCGCCGCGAATGGGGACAGGGACGGCTACACCTTC.

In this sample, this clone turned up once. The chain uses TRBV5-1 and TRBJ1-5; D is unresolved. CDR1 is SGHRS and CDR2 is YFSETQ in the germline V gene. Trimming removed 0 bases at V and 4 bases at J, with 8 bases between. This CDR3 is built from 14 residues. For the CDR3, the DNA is TGCGCCAGCAGCTTGGGCGGTCCAAATCAGCCCCAGCATTTT. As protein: CASSLGGPNQPQHF. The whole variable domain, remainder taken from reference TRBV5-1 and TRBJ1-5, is KAGVTQTPRYLIKTRGQQVTLSCSPISGHRSVSWYQQTPGQGLQFLFEYFSETQRNKGNFPGRFSGRQFSNSRSEMNVSTLELGDSALYLCASSLGGPNQPQHFGDGTRLSIL.

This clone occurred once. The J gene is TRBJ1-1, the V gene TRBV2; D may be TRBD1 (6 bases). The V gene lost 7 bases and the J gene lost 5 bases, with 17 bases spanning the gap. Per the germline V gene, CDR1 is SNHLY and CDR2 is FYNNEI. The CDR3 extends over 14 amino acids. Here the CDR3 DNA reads TGTGCCAGCATCTTGGGGGGGGCGCAAACTGAAGCTTTCTTT. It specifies CASILGGAQTEAFF.

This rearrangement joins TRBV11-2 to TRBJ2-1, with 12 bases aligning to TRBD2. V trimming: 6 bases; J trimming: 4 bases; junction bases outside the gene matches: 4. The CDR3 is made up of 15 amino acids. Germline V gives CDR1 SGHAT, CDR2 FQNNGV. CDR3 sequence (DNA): TGTGCCAGCAGTCCTCTAGCGGGGGGGTACAATGAGCAGTTCTTC. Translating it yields CASSPLAGGYNEQFF. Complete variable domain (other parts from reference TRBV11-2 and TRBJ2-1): EAGVAQSPRYKIIEKRQSVAFWCNPISGHATLYWYQQILGQGPKLLIQFQNNGVVDDSQLPKDRFSAERLKGVDSTLKIQPAKLEDSAVYLCASSPLAGGYNEQFFGPGTRLTVL.

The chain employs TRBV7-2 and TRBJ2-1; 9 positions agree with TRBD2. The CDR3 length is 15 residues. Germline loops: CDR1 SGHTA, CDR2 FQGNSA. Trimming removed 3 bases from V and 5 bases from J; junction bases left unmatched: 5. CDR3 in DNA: TGTGCCAGCAGCTTCTTTGCGGGGGGGCACAATGAGCAGTTCTTC. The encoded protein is CASSFFAGGHNEQFF.

The CDR3 coding sequence is TGTGCCAGCAGCCGACAGGGGTTTAATGAAAAACTGTTTTTT. As protein: CASSRQGFNEKLFF. The gene calls are TRBV4-2 and TRBJ1-4, with 8 positions matching TRBD1. Germline values: CDR1 LGHNA, CDR2 YNFKEQ. The ends lost 4 bases at V and 4 bases at J; junction bases unmatched: 2. The length of the CDR3 is 14 residues.